The 28 T cell receptor beta chains in this list originate from one sample, sequenced in a study of blood T cell repertoires in COVID-19. Measured with immunoSEQ multiplex PCR; TCRdb has only the in-frame clones, and not every one. Of nearly 110,000 clones listed, approximately 88% are singletons. Sequencing was performed on peripheral blood. These receptors all stem from a middle-aged man with active or convalescent COVID-19.

V is TRBV19 and J is TRBJ2-1; TRBD2 might be the D (5 bases). Trimming shortened V by 6 bases and J by 6 bases, and 15 bases separated the two germline ends. CDR3 length: 14 amino acids. The germline gives CDR1 LNHDA, CDR2 SQIVND (reference sequence). The CDR3, as DNA: TGTGCCAGTAGGGGCCCTGGACTGGTCAATGAGCAGTTCTTC. Residues: CASRGPGLVNEQFF. Filled out from reference TRBV19 and TRBJ2-1, the complete variable domain reads DGGITQSPKYLFRKEGQNVTLSCEQNLNHDAMYWYRQDPGQGLRLIYYSQIVNDFQKGDIAEGYSVSREKKESFPLTVTSAQKNPTAFYLCASRGPGLVNEQFFGPGTRLTVL.

The chain recombines TRBV9 with TRBJ2-3, with D uncertain. V lost 3 bases and J lost 5, with 13 bases in between. CDR3 length: 14 amino acids. Germline CDR1 is SGDLS and CDR2 is YYNGEE. The CDR3 nucleotides read TGTGCCAGCAGCGAGAGGCGGCCGGGAGATACGCAGTATTTT. It specifies CASSERRPGDTQYF. Filled out from reference TRBV9 and TRBJ2-3, the complete variable domain reads DSGVTQTPKHLITATGQRVTLRCSPRSGDLSVYWYQQSLDQGLQFLIQYYNGEERAKGNILERFSAQQFPDLHSELNLSSLELGDSALYFCASSERRPGDTQYFGPGTRLTVL.

For the CDR3, the DNA is TGTGCCAGCAGTCCCACAGGGACCTACGAGCAGTACTTC. The encoded protein is CASSPTGTYEQYF. The rearrangement joins TRBV6-5 to TRBJ2-7, with D possibly matching TRBD1 (6 bases). The CDR3 has 13 amino acids. Germline lookup yields CDR1 MNHEY and CDR2 SVGAGI. V was pared by 5 bases and J by 2 bases, with 10 bases between.

This chain links TRBV28 with TRBJ2-7; TRBD1 matches at 8 bases. The V segment lost 3 bases and the J segment 3 bases; nucleotides outside the gene matches: 4. The germline V gene encodes CDR1 MDHEN and CDR2 SYDVKM. The CDR3 covers 14 residues. The CDR3 region has the DNA TGTGCCAGCAGTTTTTGGACAGGGTTCTACGAGCAGTACTTC. Protein: CASSFWTGFYEQYF.

The rearrangement joins TRBV6-6 to TRBJ2-5, with D perhaps matching TRBD1 (7 bases). Trimming left V 6 bases short and J 5 bases short, with 13 bases between. The germline CDR1 and CDR2 sequences are MNHNY and SVGAGI (reference sequence). The CDR3 spans 13 residues. DNA for the CDR3: TGTGCCAGCAGGGAGGGGGCGCGGGAGACCCAGTACTTC. Translated, it gives CASREGARETQYF.

This clone is a singleton in its sample. CDR3 in DNA: TGTGCCACCCCGGGGGGAGTCAATGAGCAGTTCTTC. This sequence encodes CATPGGVNEQFF. The chain links TRBV2 to TRBJ2-1; TRBD2 matches at 7 bases. The J segment lost 6 bases and the V segment lost 10 bases, leaving 6 bases of the junction unmatched. Germline V lookup: CDR1 SNHLY, CDR2 FYNNEI. This CDR3 has 12 residues.

The chain couples TRBV2 to TRBJ1-5; D unresolved. CDR1 is SNHLY and CDR2 is FYNNEI in the germline V gene. Trimming left V 4 bases short and J 8 bases short, with 12 bases between. This CDR3 is 13 amino acids long. The CDR3 region is CASSAREEEPQHF. CDR3 DNA: TGTGCCAGCAGTGCTAGGGAGGAGGAGCCCCAGCATTTT.

The V and J genes are TRBV19 and TRBJ1-4, with 7 bases matching TRBD1. The CDR3 is made up of 15 amino acids. The junction had 11 bases not matched to a gene; V was cut back by 5 bases and J by 8 bases. The germline CDR1 and CDR2 sequences are LNHDA and SQIVND (reference sequence). The CDR3 loop reads CASSLTGRFGEKLFF. The CDR3 DNA follows: TGTGCCAGTAGTCTGACAGGGAGGTTCGGAGAAAAACTGTTTTTT.

The chain combines TRBV5-4 with TRBJ2-3, with 13 nucleotides matching TRBD2. Germline V gene lookup returns CDR1 SGHNT and CDR2 YYREEE (reference sequence). Losses at the gene ends were 6 bases for V and 4 bases for J; bases not matched to a gene: 17. The CDR3 covers 19 residues. In nucleotides, the CDR3 is TGTGCCAGCACCCCCCTAACTAGCGGGAGGGCCCTAATCCCAGATACGCAGTATTTT. Amino acids: CASTPLTSGRALIPDTQYF.

The genes are TRBV4-3 and TRBJ1-6; D is perhaps TRBD1 (5 bases). The V gene's germline CDR1 is LGHNA and CDR2 YSLEER. This CDR3 region has 14 residues. Trimming removed 1 base from V and 7 bases from J, with 8 bases in between. CDR3 residues: CASSQGQFNSPLHF. CDR3 sequence (DNA): TGCGCCAGCAGCCAAGGACAGTTCAATTCACCCCTCCACTTT.

V and J are TRBV28 and TRBJ2-7, with 7 bases that match TRBD2. Germline lookup yields CDR1 MDHEN and CDR2 SYDVKM. There are 13 residues in the CDR3. DNA of the CDR3: TGTGCGACTCATGGGGAGGGGTTTTACGAGCAGTACTTC. Protein: CATHGEGFYEQYF.

CDR3 residues: CASTGSSNYGYTF. CDR3 DNA sequence: TGTGCCAGTACAGGCAGCTCTAACTATGGCTACACCTTC. The chain recombines TRBV19 with TRBJ1-2; D is unresolved. Germline V gene sequence: CDR1 LNHDA, CDR2 SQIVND (reference sequence). This CDR3 is built from 13 residues. Deletions cut 7 bases from V and 0 bases from J, with 9 bases between.

This rearrangement joins TRBV10-3 to TRBJ2-3, with 10 nucleotides matching TRBD1. Germline V gives CDR1 ENHRY, CDR2 SYGVKD. The CDR3 loop spans 17 amino acids. J gave up 1 base and V 2 bases, and 6 bases lay outside the gene matches. The CDR3 here is CAISEPRTGGGTDTQYF. The CDR3 DNA is TGTGCCATCAGTGAGCCACGGACAGGGGGTGGCACAGATACGCAGTATTTT.

The genes are TRBV4-3 and TRBJ1-1, with 7 bases fitting TRBD1. Per germline, CDR1 LGHNA and CDR2 YSLEER. This CDR3 is 16 amino acids long. Trimming at V came to 4 bases and at J to 1 base, leaving 9 bases not matched to a gene. CDR3 nucleotide sequence: TGCGCCAGCAGCCGGGACAGCCACACCGAGAACACTGAAGCTTTCTTT. This gives the protein CASSRDSHTENTEAFF.

There are a few counts of this clone. V and J are TRBV11-2 and TRBJ1-4; D might be TRBD1 (5 bases). This CDR3 region has 16 residues. V was trimmed by 0 bases and J by 13 bases, leaving 21 bases between them. Germline CDR1 SGHAT, CDR2 FQNNGV. Written as DNA, the CDR3 is TGTGCCAGCAGCTTAGATCTAACGTCCGCGGGGCAGGGACTGTTTTTT. Residues: CASSLDLTSAGQGLFF.

The V call is TRBV6-2 or TRBV6-3, the J call TRBJ2-1; 11 nucleotides agree with TRBD2. The V and J ends lost 3 bases and 2 bases, in that order; junction bases with no gene match: 6. The V gene's germline CDR1 is MNHEY and CDR2 SVGEGT. CDR3 size: 17 residues. CDR3 sequence (DNA): TGTGCCAGCAGTTATACCTCACTAGCGGGAGCCTACAATGAGCAGTTCTTC. It translates to CASSYTSLAGAYNEQFF.

The chain is built from TRBV19 and TRBJ1-2, with D unclear. The CDR3 runs 16 residues. Deletions cut 11 bases from V and 5 bases from J, with 27 bases between. Germline V gives CDR1 LNHDA, CDR2 SQIVND (reference sequence). This CDR3 is CASSLRTAADFYGYTF. CDR3 coding DNA: TGTGCCTCCTCCCTTCGCACGGCAGCAGACTTTTATGGCTACACCTTC.

The chain uses TRBV7-2 and TRBJ2-2; 8 positions match TRBD2. The CDR3 has 15 amino acids. CDR1 and CDR2 (germline): SGHTA, FQGNSA. V shed 5 bases, J shed 6 bases, and the junction held 8 bases outside the gene matches. CDR3 nucleotide sequence: TGTGCCAGCAGCATTTATATAGCGGGACCCGGGGAGCTGTTTTTT. Protein sequence: CASSIYIAGPGELFF.

J is TRBJ2-3 and V is TRBV2; 7 nucleotides match TRBD1. Germline V CDR1 and CDR2: SNHLY, FYNNEI. The length of the CDR3 is 12 residues. V lost 10 bases to trimming and J lost 1 base; unmatched junction nucleotides: 2. Written as DNA, the CDR3 is TGTGCCATTACAGGGGGCACAGATACGCAGTATTTT. As protein: CAITGGTDTQYF.

The chain uses TRBV28 and TRBJ2-1; D perhaps matches TRBD2 (5 bases). V shed 5 bases and J shed 2 bases, with 7 bases lying between them. This CDR3 is built from 13 residues. Germline values: CDR1 MDHEN, CDR2 SYDVKM. CDR3 bases: TGTGCCAGCAGTATCGGGACCTACAATGAGCAGTTCTTC. Residues: CASSIGTYNEQFF. Using reference TRBV28 and TRBJ2-1 for the parts outside the CDR3, the full variable domain is DVKVTQSSRYLVKRTGEKVFLECVQDMDHENMFWYRQDPGLGLRLIYFSYDVKMKEKGDIPEGYSVSREKKERFSLILESASTNQTSMYLCASSIGTYNEQFFGPGTRLTVL.

The V call is TRBV25-1, the J call TRBJ1-4; D remains ambiguous. Trimming left V 5 bases short and J 3 bases short, with 4 bases between. This CDR3 is 12 amino acids long. Germline CDR1 reads MGHDK; CDR2 reads SYGVNS. CDR3 protein: CASSIANEKLFF. The DNA of the CDR3 is TGTGCCAGCAGTATCGCTAATGAAAAACTGTTTTTT.

V usage is TRBV3-1 (or the pseudogene TRBV3-2) and J usage is TRBJ1-5, with unresolved D. This CDR3 has 14 amino acids. CDR1 is LGHDT and CDR2 is YNNKEL in the germline V gene (reference sequence). The V end was cut by 1 base, the J end by 4 bases, with 8 bases between. The CDR3 spells CASSQGTGNQPQHF. The DNA of the CDR3 is TGTGCCAGCAGCCAAGGCACGGGGAATCAGCCCCAGCATTTT.

The chain carries TRBV7-9 and TRBJ2-3, with D possibly being TRBD1 (5 bases). The germline CDR1 and CDR2 sequences are SEHNR and FQNEAQ (reference sequence). V gave up 2 bases and J gave up 0 bases, with 6 bases separating them. This CDR3 spans 14 amino acids. The CDR3 region is CASSLQGSTDTQYF. DNA for the CDR3: TGTGCCAGCAGCTTACAGGGAAGCACAGATACGCAGTATTTT.

The chain has TRBV25-1 and TRBJ1-5; TRBD1 is a possible D gene (6 bases). Germline loops: CDR1 MGHDK, CDR2 SYGVNS. The CDR3 is 13 residues long. The germline V and J ends were trimmed by 6 bases and 4 bases, with 10 bases remaining between them. CDR3 nucleotides: TGTGCCAGCAGCCTTACAGGGAATCAGCCCCAGCATTTT. It translates to CASSLTGNQPQHF.

V is TRBV6-2 or TRBV6-3 and J is TRBJ2-7, with D unresolved. Between the trimmed V and J ends, which lost 5 bases and 0 bases, there was a span of 5 bases. This CDR3 has 12 amino acids. Germline CDR1 MNHEY, CDR2 SVGEGT. In DNA, the CDR3 is TGTGCCAGCAGTCGCTACTCCTACGAGCAGTACTTC. Protein: CASSRYSYEQYF.

The gene calls are TRBV7-2 and TRBJ2-2, with a tentative D call TRBD1 (5 bases). Germline V gene sequence: CDR1 SGHTA, CDR2 FQGNSA. This CDR3 spans 15 amino acids. Trimming took off 3 bases at V and 5 bases at J, with 13 bases between the two ends. The DNA for the CDR3 is TGTGCCAGCAGCTTTACGGAAGCAGGGACCGGGGAGCTGTTTTTT. Its protein is CASSFTEAGTGELFF.

This clone has a handful of counts. This chain uses TRBV28 with TRBJ1-2; TRBD1 agrees at 7 bases. Germline-derived CDR1 and CDR2 are MDHEN and SYDVKM. Germline trimming cut 6 bases from V and 8 bases from J; bases unmatched to any gene: 12. The CDR3 contains 14 residues. CDR3 in amino acids: CASRINRQGQGYTF. DNA of the CDR3: TGTGCCAGCAGGATTAATCGACAGGGCCAGGGCTACACCTTC.

The rearrangement uses TRBV9 and TRBJ2-7; D is uncertain. The CDR3 extends over 12 amino acids. CDR1 and CDR2 (germline): SGDLS, YYNGEE. Trimming shortened V by 4 bases and J by 4 bases, and 9 bases separated the two germline ends. CDR3 sequence: CASSRSDYEQYF. The CDR3 region has the DNA TGTGCCAGCAGCAGGAGCGATTACGAGCAGTACTTC.